These 22 T cell receptor beta chains were all obtained from the same sample, sequenced in a study of siplizumab effects on memory and regulatory T cells. Sequencing used immunoSEQ multiplex PCR; TCRdb keeps in-frame clones, though not all of them. The data contain about 72,000 clones, about 90% of them singletons. Sequencing was done on a sample of CD8+ T cells sorted from blood. These receptors were collected from a human donor in good health.

This clone was observed once. The rearrangement uses TRBV11-2 and TRBJ2-5, with D possibly being TRBD2 (5 bases). The CDR3 contains 13 residues. Trimming pared 8 bases from V and 5 bases from J, leaving 15 bases between. Per germline, CDR1 SGHAT and CDR2 FQNNGV. The CDR3, as DNA: TGTGCCAGCCTTCCGCCGGGGTTGGAGACCCAGTACTTC. This encodes CASLPPGLETQYF.

This chain joins TRBV29-1 and TRBJ1-2, with D possibly TRBD1 on 5 matching bases. The CDR3 runs 13 residues. Trimming took 6 bases from V and 2 from J, leaving 13 bases between them. The germline V gene encodes CDR1 SQVTM and CDR2 ANQGSEA. Written as DNA, the CDR3 is TGCAGCGTGGCGGGGGTCCTAAACTATGGCTACACCTTC. This gives the protein CSVAGVLNYGYTF. The full variable domain, rest sourced from reference TRBV29-1 and TRBJ1-2, is SAVISQKPSRDICQRGTSLTIQCQVDSQVTMMFWYRQQPGQSLTLIATANQGSEATYESGFVIDKFPISRPNLTFSTLTVSNMSPEDSSIYLCSVAGVLNYGYTFGSGTRLTVV.

V gene TRBV7-9 combines with J gene TRBJ1-1, with D uncertain. CDR1 and CDR2 (germline): SEHNR, FQNEAQ (reference sequence). The CDR3 is 11 amino acids. The V gene lost 5 bases and the J gene lost 2 bases, with 3 bases spanning the gap. CDR3 sequence: CASSRNTEAFF. DNA of the CDR3: TGTGCCAGCAGCCGAAACACTGAAGCTTTCTTT.

This sequence joins TRBV19 and TRBJ2-1; no reliable D call. This CDR3 contains 11 residues. Trimming removed 10 bases from V and 7 bases from J, with 11 bases in between. Per the germline V gene, CDR1 is LNHDA and CDR2 is SQIVND (reference sequence). The CDR3 spells CATSRHNEQFF. In DNA, the CDR3 is TGTGCCACATCCCGACATAATGAGCAGTTCTTC.

The J gene is TRBJ2-1, the V gene TRBV7-9, with D perhaps TRBD2 (6 bases). Trimming shortened V by 4 bases and J by 7 bases, and 17 bases separated the two germline ends. Germline V gene sequence: CDR1 SEHNR, CDR2 FQNEAQ (reference sequence). The CDR3 has 15 amino acids. This chain's CDR3 is CASSSSGRETNEQFF. DNA of the CDR3: TGTGCCAGCAGCTCATCCGGGAGAGAGACGAATGAGCAGTTCTTC.

The chain recombines TRBV19 with TRBJ1-5; D gene unclear. Trimming took off 5 bases at V and 0 bases at J, with 11 bases between the two ends. The CDR3 sequence is 15 residues long. CDR1 and CDR2 (germline): LNHDA, SQIVND (reference sequence). CDR3 protein: CASSEGPYSNQPQHF. CDR3 DNA: TGTGCCAGTAGTGAAGGACCTTATAGCAATCAGCCCCAGCATTTT.

With respect to this clone: At one end, the junction sequence differs from germline, possibly due to a read error. The J gene is TRBJ2-7, the V gene TRBV29-1; 7 nucleotides line up with TRBD1. The CDR3 length is 14 residues. The germline V gene has CDR1 SQVTM and CDR2 ANQGSEA. CDR3 protein: CSAEGTAGGYEQYF. The CDR3 DNA reads as TGCAGCGCTGAAGGGACAGCTGGGGGATACGAGCAGTACTTC.

V usage is TRBV7-9 and J usage is TRBJ2-7, with D unresolved. CDR1 is SEHNR and CDR2 is FQNEAQ in the germline V gene (reference sequence). This CDR3 region has 11 residues. The ends were cut back, 5 bases at V and 3 bases at J, with 5 bases in the middle. This CDR3 is CASSEDYEQYF. The CDR3 DNA follows: TGTGCCAGCAGCGAGGACTACGAGCAGTACTTC.

This clone has more than one count but fewer than ten. The rearrangement joins TRBV11-2 to TRBJ2-7; TRBD1 agrees at 7 bases. V was pared by 1 base and J by 3 bases, with 0 bases of the junction left unmatched. The CDR3 contains 13 residues. Germline lookup yields CDR1 SGHAT and CDR2 FQNNGV. DNA for the CDR3: TGTGCCAGCAGCTTAGGGACAGGCTACGAGCAGTACTTC. It codes for CASSLGTGYEQYF.

The V gene is TRBV4-1, the J gene TRBJ1-2, with 7 bases aligning to TRBD1. V trimming: 0 bases; J trimming: 5 bases; junction bases outside the gene matches: 6. The CDR3 sequence is 15 residues long. Germline V lookup: CDR1 MGHRA, CDR2 YSYEKL. The CDR3 reads CASSQEPQGWYGYTF. CDR3 coding DNA: TGCGCCAGCAGCCAAGAACCACAGGGGTGGTATGGCTACACCTTC.

This sequence joins TRBV30 and TRBJ2-3; D unclear. The CDR3 runs 14 residues. CDR1 is GTSNPN, CDR2 SVGIG, per germline (reference sequence). V lost 2 bases to trimming and J lost 0 bases, with 9 bases between them. CDR3 loop: CAWSFISSTDTQYF. The CDR3 bases are TGTGCCTGGAGTTTTATTTCTAGCACAGATACGCAGTATTTT.

V usage is TRBV7-9 and J usage is TRBJ1-2; TRBD1 aligns across 10 bases. This CDR3 comprises 13 residues. Germline V gene lookup returns CDR1 SEHNR and CDR2 FQNEAQ (reference sequence). V was pared by 5 bases and J by 7 bases, with 4 bases of the junction left unmatched. CDR3 bases: TGTGCCAGCAGCGGGACAGGGGAGGCTGGCTACACCTTC. This translates into CASSGTGEAGYTF.

This clone showed up just a few times. The chain has TRBV7-6 and TRBJ1-1, with D uncertain. Germline V gene sequence: CDR1 SGHVS, CDR2 FNYEAQ. This CDR3 has 13 amino acids. V lost 0 bases and J lost 7, with 9 bases in between. This CDR3 reads CASSLAPLVEAFF. The CDR3 bases are TGTGCCAGCAGCTTAGCCCCATTGGTTGAAGCTTTCTTT.

The chain is built from TRBV6-4 and TRBJ2-1; either TRBD1 or TRBD2 may supply D (8 bases each). CDR1 MRHNA and CDR2 SNTAGT come from the germline V gene. Trimming removed 10 bases at V and 8 bases at J, with 21 bases between. This CDR3 spans 14 amino acids. The CDR3 region has the DNA TGTGCCACCACCCGGGTAGCGGGACAGGATGAGCAGTTCTTC. This sequence encodes CATTRVAGQDEQFF.

This clone was found once. The chain couples TRBV5-5 to TRBJ1-2; perhaps TRBD1 as D (5 bases). CDR1 SGHKS and CDR2 YYEKEE come from the germline V gene (reference sequence). The CDR3 consists of 15 residues. The V end was cut by 5 bases, the J end by 1 base, with 15 bases between. The CDR3 DNA is TGTGCCAGCAGTATTGGGGGGAACAATAACTATGGCTACACCTTC. Translation gives CASSIGGNNNYGYTF.

The chain is built from TRBV27 and TRBJ1-2, with 8 bases aligning to TRBD1. The CDR3 runs 15 residues. V was clipped by 2 bases and J by 4 bases; unmatched bases: 6. CDR1 and CDR2 (germline): MNHEY, SMNVEV (reference sequence). CDR3 sequence (DNA): TGTGCCAGCAGTTTAGGACAGGGAGACCTCTATGGCTACACCTTC. Encoded protein: CASSLGQGDLYGYTF.

V gene TRBV19 combines with J gene TRBJ2-3; 8 bases match TRBD1. Unmatched junction bases numbered 11, after V lost 8 bases and J lost 4 bases. The germline V gene has CDR1 LNHDA and CDR2 SQIVND (reference sequence). CDR3 size: 15 residues. The CDR3 region has the DNA TGTGCCAGTTCCGCCTCGACAGGGGTTCCAGATACGCAGTATTTT. Translation gives CASSASTGVPDTQYF. The variable domain in full, completed from reference TRBV19 and TRBJ2-3, reads DGGITQSPKYLFRKEGQNVTLSCEQNLNHDAMYWYRQDPGQGLRLIYYSQIVNDFQKGDIAEGYSVSREKKESFPLTVTSAQKNPTAFYLCASSASTGVPDTQYFGPGTRLTVL.

This clone is a singleton in its sample. V gene TRBV14 combines with J gene TRBJ2-3; D not certain. Germline CDR1 SGHDN, CDR2 FVKESK. V gave up 4 bases and J gave up 4 bases, with 18 bases separating them. This CDR3 is built from 16 residues. CDR3 sequence reads: CASSRKPDPIADTQYF. CDR3 DNA sequence: TGTGCCAGCAGCCGAAAACCGGACCCTATCGCAGATACGCAGTATTTT.

The chain recombines TRBV5-6 with TRBJ1-1; D not certain. From germline, CDR1 is SGHDT and CDR2 YYEEEE. This CDR3 contains 14 residues. The germline V and J ends were trimmed by 4 bases and 0 bases, with 10 bases remaining between them. The CDR3 DNA is TGTGCCAGCAGCCCCGGATCCATGAACACTGAAGCTTTCTTT. It is translated as CASSPGSMNTEAFF.

V and J are TRBV4-2 and TRBJ2-1; perhaps TRBD2 as D (7 bases). Per germline, CDR1 LGHNA and CDR2 YNFKEQ. The CDR3 loop spans 16 amino acids. Trimming pared 0 bases from V and 7 bases from J, leaving 16 bases between. The CDR3: CASSQDGDGGLNEQFF. In DNA form, the CDR3 reads TGTGCCAGCAGCCAAGATGGTGACGGGGGGCTTAATGAGCAGTTCTTC.

This clone was seen a single time. This chain links TRBV5-1 with TRBJ2-5; tentatively, D is TRBD2 (6 bases). The CDR3 consists of 14 residues. The germline V gene encodes CDR1 SGHRS and CDR2 YFSETQ. The V and J ends lost 0 bases and 5 bases respectively, with 11 bases between them. Here the CDR3 reads CASSLVAGIETQYF. CDR3 nucleotides: TGCGCCAGCAGCTTGGTCGCGGGGATTGAGACCCAGTACTTC.

The CDR3 nucleotides read TGTGCCAGTAAACCGTTTGGTACAGCCACAGATACGCAGTATTTT. Protein product: CASKPFGTATDTQYF. The genes are TRBV19 and TRBJ2-3; D not resolved. In germline, CDR1 is LNHDA, CDR2 SQIVND (reference sequence). V gave up 7 bases and J gave up 2 bases, with 16 bases separating them. The CDR3 contains 15 residues. Combining the CDR3 with reference TRBV19 and TRBJ2-3 gives the whole variable domain DGGITQSPKYLFRKEGQNVTLSCEQNLNHDAMYWYRQDPGQGLRLIYYSQIVNDFQKGDIAEGYSVSREKKESFPLTVTSAQKNPTAFYLCASKPFGTATDTQYFGPGTRLTVL.